This TCR beta chain came from a study of blood T cell repertoires in COVID-19. The overall study: Acute and convalescent COVID-19 specimens originated in the United States, Italy and Spain.

The CDR3 is made up of 14 amino acids. J gave up 3 bases and V 5 bases, and 4 bases lay outside the gene matches. The germline CDR1 and CDR2 sequences are MNHNY and SVGAGI (reference sequence). The protocol was immunoSEQ multiplex PCR, while the TCRdb copy is restricted to in-frame clones and leaves out a portion. The top ten hold roughly 5.4% of the sample, which has approximately 110,000 clones, about 82% seen once. The V call is TRBV6-6, the J call TRBJ2-1, with TRBD1 matching 7 bases. The TCR comes from a human donor in a cohort sampled during active COVID-19. Material for sequencing was peripheral blood. CDR3 amino acids: CASSATGSYNEQFF. CDR3 nucleotides: TGTGCCAGCAGTGCGACAGGGAGCTACAATGAGCAGTTCTTC.